The T cell receptor (beta chain) under discussion was sequenced for a study of blood T cell repertoires in COVID-19 (dated by TCRdb to 2019 to 2021). About the investigation overall: The collaborator samples originated in the United States, Italy and Spain and spanned the acute and convalescent phases of COVID-19. Nearly every sample came with metadata listing a de-identified subject ID, COVID-19 status, age in years and sex. The dataset comprised deeply sampled blood TCRbeta repertoires from subjects exposed to, actively infected with, or recovered from COVID-19. Samples came from the ongoing ImmuneRACE study (first 160 participants) plus 1,254 subjects from 6 global collaborators. The prospective study material was composed of cDNA or gDNA derived from T cells, B-cell-depleted T cells, or PBMCs. HLA class I and class II types, where available, came from metadata supplied by the sample provider rather than from assay-based typing. The repertoires were released in a freely available public database meant as a resource for research on the immune response to SARS-CoV-2. Study-level results and caveats: The amount of clinical and demographic metadata varied by source and participant and was provided uncurated.

TCRbeta CDR3 regions were amplified from genomic DNA by means of the immunoSEQ Assay, a bias-controlled multiplex PCR. The published analysis was carried out like this. The number of nucleated cells in each sample was estimated from the amplification of reference gene primers within the assay. Sequence reads were collapsed and filtered to measure the absolute abundance of every unique TCRbeta CDR3 rearrangement. For each sample, productive Simpson clonality was calculated by taking the square root of Simpson's diversity index across productive rearrangements. As stored in TCRdb, this immuneACCESS dataset retains in-frame rearrangements with V and J assigned. A fraction of the clones does not appear; measured against another copy, unresolved V genes explain less than half of the discrepancy, and the remainder lacks a known reason. V and J calls and clone size follow that table, whereas D and trimming were derived from the DNA. For this sample there are fewer than 85,000 clones; roughly 76% appear just once. The ten top clones hold around 21% of the sample.

Counted from cysteine to phenylalanine, this CDR3 has 15 amino acids. Only CDR3 DNA is held: 45 bases, read in frame from base 1. V loses 0 bases, J loses 4 bases, and the germline ends lie 12 bases apart. As encoded in the germline V gene, CDR1 is MGHRA while CDR2 is YSYEKL. The collaborating institutions used their own protocols to collect whole blood in K2EDTA tubes. For TCRbeta analysis, collaborators shipped samples as frozen whole blood, isolated PBMCs, or DNA extracted from either of those sample types. As concerns this clone: The target of this receptor is not known. Base qualities are missing; no much larger clone stands one base away.

Source material: peripheral blood. In this chain, TRBV4-1 is recombined with TRBJ2-5; TRBD1 is possibly the D segment (5 matching bases). The receptor was derived from an elderly woman with active or convalescent COVID-19. Here is the DNA: TGCGCCAGCAGCCAAGATGGGGCAGTACTAGAGACCCAGTACTTC. It codes for CASSQDGAVLETQYF.